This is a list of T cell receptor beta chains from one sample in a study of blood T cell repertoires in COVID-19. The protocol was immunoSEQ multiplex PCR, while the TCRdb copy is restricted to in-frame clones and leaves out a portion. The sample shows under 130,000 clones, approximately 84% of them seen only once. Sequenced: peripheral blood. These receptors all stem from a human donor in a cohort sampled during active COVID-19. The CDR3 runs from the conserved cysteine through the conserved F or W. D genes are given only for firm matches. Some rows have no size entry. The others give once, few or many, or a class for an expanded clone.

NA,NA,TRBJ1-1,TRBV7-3,CASSLVLQGNTEAFF,TGTGCCAGCAGCTTAGTCTTACAGGGGAACACTGAAGCTTTCTTT
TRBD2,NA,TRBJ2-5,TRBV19,CASSKVAGAGETQYF,TGTGCCAGTAGTAAAGTAGCGGGAGCTGGAGAGACCCAGTACTTC
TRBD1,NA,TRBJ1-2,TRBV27,CASSGTPDRAQGYTF,TGTGCCAGCAGTGGGACCCCGGACAGGGCGCAGGGCTACACCTTC
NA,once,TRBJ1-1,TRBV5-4,CASSLGAGAIEAFF,TGTGCCAGCAGCTTGGGGGCAGGGGCCATTGAAGCTTTCTTT
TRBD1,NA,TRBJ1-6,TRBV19,CASSMDRANSPLHF,TGTGCCAGTAGTATGGACAGGGCTAATTCACCCCTCCACTTT
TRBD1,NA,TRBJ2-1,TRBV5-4,CASSPGGRGNEQFF,TGTGCCAGCAGCCCAGGGGGCCGGGGTAATGAGCAGTTCTTC
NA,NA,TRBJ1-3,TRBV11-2,CASSLDPGSDGNTIYF,TGTGCCAGCAGCTTAGACCCCGGGAGCGATGGAAACACCATATATTTT
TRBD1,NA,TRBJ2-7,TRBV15,CATSIDRGGTYEQYF,TGTGCCACCAGCATCGACAGGGGAGGTACCTACGAGCAGTACTTC
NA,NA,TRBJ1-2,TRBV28,CASSFGELGYTF,TGTGCCAGCAGTTTTGGGGAGCTGGGCTACACCTTC
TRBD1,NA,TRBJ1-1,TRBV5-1,CASSSAFSGQGRNTEAFF,TGCGCCAGCAGCTCCGCATTTTCCGGACAGGGACGGAACACTGAAGCTTTCTTT
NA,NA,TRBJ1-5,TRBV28,CASSFRTLYLGNQPQHF,TGTGCCAGCAGTTTCAGGACATTATACTTAGGCAATCAGCCCCAGCATTTT
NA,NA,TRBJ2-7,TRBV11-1,CASSFNYEQYF,TGTGCCAGCAGCTTTAACTACGAGCAGTACTTC
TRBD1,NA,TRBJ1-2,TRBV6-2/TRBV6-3,CASSSTGGSGYTF,TGTGCCAGCAGTTCTACAGGGGGCAGCGGCTACACCTTC
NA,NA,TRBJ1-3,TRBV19,CASRRRGLLSGNTIYF,TGTGCCAGTAGGCGACGGGGACTCCTCTCTGGAAACACCATATATTTT
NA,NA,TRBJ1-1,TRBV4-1,CASSGGLEAFF,TGCGCCAGCAGCGGGGGACTTGAAGCTTTCTTT
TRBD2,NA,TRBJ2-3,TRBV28,CASSHTGGDGTDTQYF,TGTGCCAGCAGTCATACCGGGGGGGACGGCACAGATACGCAGTATTTT
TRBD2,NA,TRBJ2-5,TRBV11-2,CASSGNSGVVYQETQYF,TGTGCCAGCAGCGGTAATAGCGGGGTGGTGTACCAAGAGACCCAGTACTTC
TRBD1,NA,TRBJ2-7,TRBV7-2,CASSLEDRVMDEQYF,TGTGCCAGCAGCTTAGAGGACAGGGTGATGGACGAGCAGTACTTC
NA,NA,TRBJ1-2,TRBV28,CASSFRGGYGYTF,TGTGCCAGCAGTTTCCGGGGGGGCTATGGCTACACCTTC
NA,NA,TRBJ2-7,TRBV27,CASSPWGGTLYEQYF,TGTGCCAGCAGTCCCTGGGGCGGGACTCTATACGAGCAGTACTTC
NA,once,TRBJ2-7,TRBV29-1,CSVMGATSYEQYF,TGCAGCGTTATGGGAGCAACGTCCTACGAGCAGTACTTC
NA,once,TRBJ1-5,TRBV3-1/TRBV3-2,CASSTTENQPQHF,TGTGCCAGCAGCACGACGGAGAATCAGCCCCAGCATTTT
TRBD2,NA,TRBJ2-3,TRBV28,CASSPGTSGTDTQYF,TGTGCCAGCAGCCCCGGGACTAGCGGCACAGATACGCAGTATTTT
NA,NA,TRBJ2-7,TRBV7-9,CASSQGGVTYEQYF,TGTGCCAGCAGCCAAGGAGGGGTAACCTACGAGCAGTACTTC
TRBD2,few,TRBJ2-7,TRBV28,CASRTAGGSYEQYF,TGTGCCAGCAGGACAGCGGGAGGATCTTACGAGCAGTACTTC
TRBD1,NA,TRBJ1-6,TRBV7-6,CASSSNRGTDNSPLHF,TGTGCCAGCAGCTCAAACAGGGGCACCGATAATTCACCCCTCCACTTT
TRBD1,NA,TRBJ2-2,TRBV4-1,CASSSQDRGQGELFF,TGCGCCAGCAGCTCTCAAGACAGGGGCCAGGGGGAGCTGTTTTTT
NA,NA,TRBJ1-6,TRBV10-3,CAITTGDSPLHF,TGTGCCATCACGACAGGTGATTCACCCCTCCACTTT
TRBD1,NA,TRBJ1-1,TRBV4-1,CASSQVGAGQGFENTEAFF,TGCGCCAGCAGCCAAGTTGGAGCAGGACAGGGATTTGAGAACACTGAAGCTTTCTTT